This T cell receptor beta chain was sequenced during a study of control samples from healthy donors and cancer patients. Germline CDR1 and CDR2: MNHEY and SVGAGI. The CDR3 has 14 amino acids. Trimming stripped 3 bases from V and 3 bases from J, with 12 bases between. The table came from immunoSEQ multiplex PCR; TCRdb's copy has only in-frame clones and leaves some out. The sample includes about 120,000 clones, roughly 92% seen only once; the top ten take 4.5% to 7%. The gene calls are TRBV6-5 and TRBJ2-7; D is ambiguous. This clonotype originated in a young man in good health. The specimen was blood. CDR3 in DNA: TGTGCCAGCAGTTATTCGTCTAACTTCTACGAGCAGTACTTC. Translating it yields CASSYSSNFYEQYF.